This TCR beta chain emerged from a study of Ad26.COV2.S vaccination and SARS-CoV-2 variants. Study conclusions and caveats: The authors reported substantial breadth in spike-specific CD8+ and CD4+ T cell responses after vaccination. In TCR breadth and depth analyses, total T cell responses may have been underestimated.

The method was immunoSEQ multiplex PCR; TCRdb's version includes in-frame clones alone and lacks a portion of them. The sample holds approximately 400,000 clones; about 90% are singletons and the top ten take 3.9%. With respect to this clone: Its matching antigen is unknown.

This CDR3 contains 13 residues. The ends were cut back, 0 bases at V and 6 bases at J, with 8 bases in the middle. CDR1 and CDR2 (germline): MNHEY, SMNVEV (reference sequence). This chain links TRBV27 with TRBJ1-1; D might be TRBD1 (5 bases). This receptor was identified in a human donor who had recovered from COVID-19. The source was peripheral blood, collected after recovery from COVID-19. The CDR3 region has the DNA TGTGCCAGCAGTTTATCAGGGGTGGCTGAAGCTTTCTTT. Encoded protein: CASSLSGVAEAFF.